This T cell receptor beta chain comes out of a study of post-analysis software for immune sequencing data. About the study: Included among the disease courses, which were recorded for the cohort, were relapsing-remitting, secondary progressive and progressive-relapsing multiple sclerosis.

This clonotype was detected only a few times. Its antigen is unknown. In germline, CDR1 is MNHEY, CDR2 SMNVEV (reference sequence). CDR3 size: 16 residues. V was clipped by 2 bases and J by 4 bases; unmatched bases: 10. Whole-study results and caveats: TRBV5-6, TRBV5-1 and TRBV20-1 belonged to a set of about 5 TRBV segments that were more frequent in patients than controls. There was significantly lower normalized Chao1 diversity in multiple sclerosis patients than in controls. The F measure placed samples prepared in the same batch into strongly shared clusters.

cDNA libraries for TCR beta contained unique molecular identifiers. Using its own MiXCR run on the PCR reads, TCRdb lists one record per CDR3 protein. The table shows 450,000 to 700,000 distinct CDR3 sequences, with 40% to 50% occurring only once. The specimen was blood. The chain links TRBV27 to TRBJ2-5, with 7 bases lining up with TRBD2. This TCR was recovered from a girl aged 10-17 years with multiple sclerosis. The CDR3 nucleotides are TGTGCCAGCAGTTTAATCTGGGAGACTAGCAGAGAGACCCAGTACTTC. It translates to CASSLIWETSRETQYF.